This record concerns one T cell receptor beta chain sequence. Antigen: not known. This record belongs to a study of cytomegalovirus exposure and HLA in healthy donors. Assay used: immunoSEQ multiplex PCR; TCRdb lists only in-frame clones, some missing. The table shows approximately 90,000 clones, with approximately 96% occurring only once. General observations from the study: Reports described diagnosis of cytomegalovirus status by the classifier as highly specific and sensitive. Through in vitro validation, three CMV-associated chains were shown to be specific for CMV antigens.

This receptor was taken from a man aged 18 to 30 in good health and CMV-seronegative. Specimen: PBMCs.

The CDR3 here is CASSRGGGTDTQYF. The DNA of the CDR3 is TGTGCCAGCAGCCGCGGGGGGGGCACAGATACGCAGTATTTT. The chain links TRBV28 to TRBJ2-3, with TRBD2 matching over 9 bases. V lost 6 bases to trimming and J lost 1 base; unmatched junction nucleotides: 2. Germline V CDR1 and CDR2: MDHEN, SYDVKM. The CDR3 contains 14 residues.